Below are 23 T cell receptor beta chains sequenced from a single sample in a study of PD-L1 blockade in urothelial cancer. Assay used: immunoSEQ multiplex PCR; TCRdb lists only in-frame clones, some missing. The sample contains over 45,000 clones, around 84% of which appear only once. Noted time point: pretreatment peripheral blood. The sample here was PBMCs, taken around atezolizumab (anti-PD-L1) treatment. Receptor source: a man aged 55 to 70 with urothelial cancer.

This CDR3 is CATSRGTSGRVDEQFF. The DNA of the CDR3 is TGTGCCACCAGCAGGGGAACTAGCGGGAGGGTCGATGAGCAGTTCTTC. The chain is built from TRBV15 and TRBJ2-1; 13 bases are shared with TRBD2. V lost 3 bases, J lost 8 bases, and 7 bases stayed unmatched. The CDR3 is 16 amino acids. Germline CDR1 and CDR2: LNHNV and YYDKDF (reference sequence).

The chain couples TRBV19 to TRBJ2-7; 11 bases line up with TRBD1. Germline V lookup: CDR1 LNHDA, CDR2 SQIVND (reference sequence). The CDR3 runs to 18 residues. V trimming: 9 bases; J trimming: 1 base; junction bases outside the gene matches: 17. CDR3 sequence (DNA): TGTGCCAGCCGGGACAGGGGGGGAACAAGAGGAAGTTCCTACGAGCAGTACTTC. This encodes CASRDRGGTRGSSYEQYF.

This rearrangement joins TRBV6-1 to TRBJ2-1, with 9 positions matching TRBD1. Germline assignment: CDR1 MNHNS and CDR2 SASEGT. V gave up 3 bases and J gave up 6 bases; unmatched junction bases: 9. The CDR3 contains 16 residues. The CDR3 DNA follows: TGTGCCAGCAGTGAGTACCGGACAGGGGCCACCAATGAGCAGTTCTTC. Amino acid sequence: CASSEYRTGATNEQFF.

The rearrangement uses TRBV27 and TRBJ2-1, with 12 nucleotides matching TRBD2. The CDR3 extends over 15 amino acids. CDR1 MNHEY and CDR2 SMNVEV come from the germline V gene (reference sequence). V shed 3 bases and J 7 bases; nucleotides not matched to a gene: 4. The CDR3 nucleotides are TGTGCCAGCAGTTTGCTAGCGGGGGGGTTTAATGAGCAGTTCTTC. As protein: CASSLLAGGFNEQFF.

This clone was recorded once. V gene TRBV7-9 combines with J gene TRBJ1-4; D gene ambiguous. The CDR3 totals 19 residues. The germline V and J ends were trimmed by 1 base and 0 bases, with 18 bases remaining between them. Germline V gene sequence: CDR1 SEHNR, CDR2 FQNEAQ (reference sequence). Here the CDR3 reads CASSLDPTAEVATNEKLFF. Here the CDR3 DNA reads TGTGCCAGCAGCTTAGATCCCACAGCCGAAGTGGCAACTAATGAAAAACTGTTTTTT.

This clone was observed a handful of times. The chain couples TRBV27 to TRBJ1-2, with D perhaps TRBD1 (5 bases). V lost 2 bases, J lost 7 bases, and 14 bases lay in between. CDR1 is MNHEY, CDR2 SMNVEV, per germline (reference sequence). The CDR3 totals 14 residues. CDR3 coding DNA: TGTGCCAGCAGTTTAGGGGGAGGGGCTGCTGGCTACACCTTC. It is translated as CASSLGGGAAGYTF.

This clone is a singleton in its sample. V usage is TRBV30 and J usage is TRBJ2-7; TRBD1 aligns across 10 bases. J lost 3 bases, V lost 5 bases, and 4 bases had no gene match. The CDR3 sequence is 13 residues long. From germline, CDR1 is GTSNPN and CDR2 SVGIG (reference sequence). The CDR3 DNA is TGTGCCTGGGGCCGGGACAGGGGCTACGAGCAGTACTTC. Translation gives CAWGRDRGYEQYF.

V gene TRBV27 combines with J gene TRBJ1-2; D not resolved. This CDR3 spans 13 amino acids. Germline loops: CDR1 MNHEY, CDR2 SMNVEV (reference sequence). V gave up 5 bases and J gave up 11 bases, with 18 bases separating them. The CDR3 DNA follows: TGTGCCAGCAGTCCGACTTCAACCTCCGATTACACCTTC. Encoded protein: CASSPTSTSDYTF.

This clone occurred a few times. The rearrangement links TRBV6-4 to TRBJ1-2; 11 nucleotides agree with TRBD1. The V and J ends lost 2 bases and 4 bases, in that order; junction bases with no gene match: 0. CDR3 length: 14 amino acids. CDR1 MRHNA and CDR2 SNTAGT come from the germline V gene. The CDR3, as DNA: TGTGCCAGCAGTGACGGGACAGGGGGCTATGGCTACACCTTC. Amino acids: CASSDGTGGYGYTF.

The chain is built from TRBV5-5 and TRBJ2-5; possibly TRBD1 for D (6 bases). CDR3 length equals 14 residues. V dropped 4 bases and J dropped 5 bases, with 15 bases sitting between them. Germline lookup yields CDR1 SGHKS and CDR2 YYEKEE (reference sequence). The CDR3 DNA is TGTGCCAGCAGCCATGGACAGCTCCGGGAGACCCAGTACTTC. This translates into CASSHGQLRETQYF.

The CDR3 loop is CASSLGQSSYNEQFF. For the CDR3, the DNA is TGTGCCAGCAGCTTAGGACAGAGCTCCTACAATGAGCAGTTCTTC. The genes are TRBV11-1 and TRBJ2-1, with a possible D match to TRBD1 (5 bases). The ends were cut back, 1 base at V and 0 bases at J, with 7 bases in the middle. The CDR3 has 15 residues. CDR1 and CDR2 from the germline V gene are SGHAT and FQDESV (reference sequence).

This chain links TRBV5-1 with TRBJ1-1; 9 bases align to TRBD1. The germline CDR1 and CDR2 sequences are SGHRS and YFSETQ. V was pared by 2 bases and J by 5 bases, with 4 bases of the junction left unmatched. This CDR3 has 14 residues. The CDR3 protein is CASSFTGGRTEAFF. The DNA for the CDR3 is TGCGCCAGCAGCTTTACAGGGGGCAGAACTGAAGCTTTCTTT.

The V gene is TRBV5-1, the J gene TRBJ1-2, with D unclear. CDR1 and CDR2 (germline): SGHRS, YFSETQ. Deletions cut 0 bases from V and 4 bases from J, with 13 bases between. CDR3 size: 15 residues. CDR3: CASSLGESASYGYTF. Here the CDR3 DNA reads TGCGCCAGCAGCTTGGGGGAGAGCGCGAGCTATGGCTACACCTTC.

CDR3 amino acids: CASSSGGAGSYEQYF. The CDR3 DNA follows: TGTGCCAGCAGCTCGGGGGGTGCAGGCTCCTACGAGCAGTACTTC. The chain uses TRBV5-4 and TRBJ2-7; 7 bases align to TRBD2. CDR3 length equals 15 residues. J gave up 0 bases and V 3 bases, and 6 bases lay outside the gene matches. The germline V gene has CDR1 SGHNT and CDR2 YYREEE (reference sequence).

This clone was seen only a few times. The V call is TRBV11-2, the J call TRBJ2-6, with D perhaps TRBD2 (6 bases). V gave up 1 base and J gave up 0 bases, with 10 bases separating them. Germline V gene lookup returns CDR1 SGHAT and CDR2 FQNNGV. The CDR3 sequence is 17 residues long. This chain's CDR3 is CASSLGGTASGANVLTF. The CDR3 DNA sequence: TGTGCCAGCAGCTTAGGGGGGACTGCCTCTGGGGCCAACGTCCTGACTTTC.

The chain combines TRBV4-3 with TRBJ2-1; D may be TRBD2 (7 bases). V was shortened by 1 base and J by 9 bases, with 16 bases between the two germline ends. Germline CDR1 and CDR2: LGHNA and YSLEER. This CDR3 has 15 amino acids. The CDR3 DNA is TGCGCCAGCAGCCAAGGACGGGGGGCTGGAGTTGAGCAGTTCTTC. Encoded protein: CASSQGRGAGVEQFF.

The chain carries TRBV19 and TRBJ2-7; D perhaps matches TRBD2 (7 bases). Germline V gene data show CDR1 as LNHDA and CDR2 as SQIVND (reference sequence). This CDR3 has 17 amino acids. V was shortened by 0 bases and J by 7 bases, with 22 bases between the two germline ends. The CDR3: CASSIDRGARSTSEQYF. In DNA, the CDR3 is TGTGCCAGTAGTATAGATCGGGGGGCCAGAAGTACTTCGGAGCAGTACTTC.

V gene TRBV30 combines with J gene TRBJ2-2, with TRBD1 identical over 10 bases. Germline lookup yields CDR1 GTSNPN and CDR2 SVGIG (reference sequence). J lost 0 bases, V lost 3 bases, and 7 bases had no gene match. The CDR3 runs 17 residues. DNA of the CDR3: TGTGCCTGGAGGCTGACAGGGGGCGCGTCGAACACCGGGGAGCTGTTTTTT. Amino acids: CAWRLTGGASNTGELFF.

The chain uses TRBV5-4 and TRBJ2-7, with D perhaps matching TRBD2 (5 bases). This CDR3 region has 14 residues. V was shortened by 0 bases and J by 3 bases, with 10 bases between the two germline ends. From germline, CDR1 is SGHNT and CDR2 YYREEE (reference sequence). The DNA of the CDR3 is TGTGCCAGCAGCTTGGACCCGCGGGTCTACGAGCAGTACTTC. Translated: CASSLDPRVYEQYF.

CDR3 sequence: CASSLVGSTGELFF. The CDR3 DNA is TGCGCCAGCAGCTTGGTGGGGAGCACCGGGGAGCTGTTTTTT. The V call is TRBV5-1, the J call TRBJ2-2, with a weak D call TRBD2 (5 bases). Between the trimmed V and J ends, which lost 0 bases and 4 bases, there was a span of 7 bases. CDR3 length: 14 residues. Germline loops: CDR1 SGHRS, CDR2 YFSETQ. Looking up the rest from reference TRBV5-1 and TRBJ2-2 gives the full variable domain: KAGVTQTPRYLIKTRGQQVTLSCSPISGHRSVSWYQQTPGQGLQFLFEYFSETQRNKGNFPGRFSGRQFSNSRSEMNVSTLELGDSALYLCASSLVGSTGELFFGEGSRLTVL.

The rearrangement joins TRBV4-1 to TRBJ2-4; TRBD2 matches at 11 bases. CDR3 length: 15 residues. V was pared by 4 bases and J by 5 bases, with 4 bases of the junction left unmatched. The germline gives CDR1 MGHRA, CDR2 YSYEKL. Here the CDR3 reads CASSRLLAGENIQYF. Written as DNA, the CDR3 is TGCGCCAGCAGCCGACTACTAGCGGGGGAAAACATTCAGTACTTC.

The rearrangement joins TRBV11-3 to TRBJ2-3; 9 bases align to TRBD1. CDR1 is SGHNT and CDR2 is YENEEA in the germline V gene. The CDR3 length is 13 residues. With 5 bases clipped from V and 4 bases from J, the junction kept 1 base outside the gene matches. The DNA of the CDR3 is TGTGCCAGCAGCCGGACAGGGGCAGATACGCAGTATTTT. It specifies CASSRTGADTQYF.

The rearrangement uses TRBV5-4 and TRBJ2-2; 8 nucleotides align to TRBD1. V lost 5 bases, J lost 7 bases, and 7 bases stayed unmatched. Germline CDR1 SGHNT, CDR2 YYREEE (reference sequence). The CDR3 runs 14 residues. The CDR3 region has the DNA TGTGCCAGCAGATCGGACAGGGCTGGCGGGGAGCTGTTTTTT. This translates into CASRSDRAGGELFF. The whole variable domain, remainder taken from reference TRBV5-4 and TRBJ2-2, is ETGVTQSPTHLIKTRGQQVTLRCSSQSGHNTVSWYQQALGQGPQFIFQYYREEENGRGNFPPRFSGLQFPNYSSELNVNALELDDSALYLCASRSDRAGGELFFGEGSRLTVL.